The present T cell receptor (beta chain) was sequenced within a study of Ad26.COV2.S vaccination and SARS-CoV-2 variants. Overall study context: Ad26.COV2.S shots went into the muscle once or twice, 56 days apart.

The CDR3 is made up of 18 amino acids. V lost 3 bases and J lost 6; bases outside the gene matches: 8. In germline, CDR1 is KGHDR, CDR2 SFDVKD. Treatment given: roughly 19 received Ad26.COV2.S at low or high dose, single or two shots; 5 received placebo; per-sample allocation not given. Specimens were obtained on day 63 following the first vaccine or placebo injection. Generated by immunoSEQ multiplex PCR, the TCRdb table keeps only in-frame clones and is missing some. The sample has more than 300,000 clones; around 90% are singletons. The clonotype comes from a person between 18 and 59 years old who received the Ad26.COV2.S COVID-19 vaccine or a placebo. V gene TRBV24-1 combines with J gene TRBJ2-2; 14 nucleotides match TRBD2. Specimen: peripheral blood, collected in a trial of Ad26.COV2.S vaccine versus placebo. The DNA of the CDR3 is TGTGCCACCAGTGATCCCGGACTAGCGGGAGGTGGGGCCGGGGAGCTGTTTTTT. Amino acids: CATSDPGLAGGGAGELFF.